The T cell receptor (beta chain) under discussion was sequenced for a study of T-cell reconstitution after alpha-beta-depleted transplantation in children. The library targeted TCRbeta and was prepared with unique molecular identifiers. MiXCR was run by TCRdb on the PCR reads, yielding one entry per CDR3 protein. Of about 470,000 distinct CDR3 sequences detected, 43% appear once; the ten largest clones hold under 35%. This clonotype was seen only a few times. Germline CDR1 is SQVTM and CDR2 is ANQGSEA. The CDR3 contains 16 residues. Trimming at V came to 7 bases and at J to 0 bases, leaving 15 bases not matched to a gene.

The material was PBMCs, obtained before TCRalphabeta/CD19-depleted stem cell transplant. This chain links TRBV29-1 with TRBJ2-7, with 7 positions matching TRBD2. This clonotype was obtained from a girl aged 2-15 years with aplastic anemia, due to receive a stem cell transplant. CDR3 sequence (DNA): TGCAGCGCGATACTTCCCTTGCGGGAGAGCTCCTACGAGCAGTACTTC. Its translation: CSAILPLRESSYEQYF.